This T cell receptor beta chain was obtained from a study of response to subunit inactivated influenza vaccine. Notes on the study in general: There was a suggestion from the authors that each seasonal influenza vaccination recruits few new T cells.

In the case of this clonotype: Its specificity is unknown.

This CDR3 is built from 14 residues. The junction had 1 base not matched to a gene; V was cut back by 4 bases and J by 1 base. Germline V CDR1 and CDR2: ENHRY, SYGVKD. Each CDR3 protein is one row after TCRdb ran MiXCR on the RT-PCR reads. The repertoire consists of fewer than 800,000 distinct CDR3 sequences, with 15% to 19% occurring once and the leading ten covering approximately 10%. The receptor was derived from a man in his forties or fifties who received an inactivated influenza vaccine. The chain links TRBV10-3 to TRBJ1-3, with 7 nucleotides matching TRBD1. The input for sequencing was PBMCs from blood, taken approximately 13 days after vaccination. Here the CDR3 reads CAISAGGSGNTIYF. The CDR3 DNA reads TGTGCCATCAGTGCAGGGGGGTCTGGAAACACCATATATTTT.